This T cell receptor (beta chain) was identified during a study of PD-1 blockade in mismatch repair-deficient tumors. Every patient had mismatch repair deficiency by PCR or immunohistochemistry. The table came from immunoSEQ multiplex PCR; TCRdb's copy has only in-frame clones and leaves some out. The sample holds about 68,000 clones, around 80% seen once. The sample holds one count of this clone. Its antigen is not identified. Study outcomes and limitations: Rapid post-treatment expansion, then contraction, generally preceding radiologic response, marked tumor-resident clones.

The TCR was taken from an adult with mismatch repair-deficient cancer. The sequences come from peripheral blood, collected 2 weeks after starting pembrolizumab.

The chain's CDR3 is CASSLDPGGNTDTQYF. The DNA for the CDR3 is TGTGCCAGCAGCTTAGATCCGGGCGGGAACACAGATACGCAGTATTTT. The J gene is TRBJ2-3, the V gene TRBV11-2; possibly TRBD2 for D (6 bases). The CDR3 consists of 16 residues. Trimming stripped 0 bases from V and 2 bases from J, with 12 bases between. Per the germline V gene, CDR1 is SGHAT and CDR2 is FQNNGV.